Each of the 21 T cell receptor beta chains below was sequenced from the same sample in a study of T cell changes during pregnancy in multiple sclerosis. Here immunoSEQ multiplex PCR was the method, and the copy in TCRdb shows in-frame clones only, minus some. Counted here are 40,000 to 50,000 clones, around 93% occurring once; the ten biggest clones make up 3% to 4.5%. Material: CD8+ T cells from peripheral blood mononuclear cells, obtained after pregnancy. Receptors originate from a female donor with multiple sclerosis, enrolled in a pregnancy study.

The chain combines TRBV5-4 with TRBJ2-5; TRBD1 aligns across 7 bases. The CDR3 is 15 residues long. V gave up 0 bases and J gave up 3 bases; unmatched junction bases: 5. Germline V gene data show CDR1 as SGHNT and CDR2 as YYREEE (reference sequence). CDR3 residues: CASSLGRQGEETQYF. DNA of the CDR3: TGTGCCAGCAGCTTGGGCAGGCAGGGGGAAGAGACCCAGTACTTC. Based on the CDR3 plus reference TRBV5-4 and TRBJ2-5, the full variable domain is ETGVTQSPTHLIKTRGQQVTLRCSSQSGHNTVSWYQQALGQGPQFIFQYYREEENGRGNFPPRFSGLQFPNYSSELNVNALELDDSALYLCASSLGRQGEETQYFGPGTRLLVL.

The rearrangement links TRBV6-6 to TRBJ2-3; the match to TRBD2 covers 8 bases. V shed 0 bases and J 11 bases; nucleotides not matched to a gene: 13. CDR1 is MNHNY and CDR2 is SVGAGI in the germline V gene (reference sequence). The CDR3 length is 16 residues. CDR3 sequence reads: CASSYSRGREGQMQYF. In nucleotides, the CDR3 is TGTGCCAGCAGTTACTCGAGAGGTCGGGAGGGCCAAATGCAGTATTTT.

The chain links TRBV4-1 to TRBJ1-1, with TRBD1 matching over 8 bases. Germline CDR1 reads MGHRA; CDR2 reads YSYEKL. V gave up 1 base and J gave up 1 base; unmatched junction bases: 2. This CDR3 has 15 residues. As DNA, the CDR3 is TGCGCCAGCAGCCAAGTGGGGACAGGGAACACTGAAGCTTTCTTT. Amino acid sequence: CASSQVGTGNTEAFF.

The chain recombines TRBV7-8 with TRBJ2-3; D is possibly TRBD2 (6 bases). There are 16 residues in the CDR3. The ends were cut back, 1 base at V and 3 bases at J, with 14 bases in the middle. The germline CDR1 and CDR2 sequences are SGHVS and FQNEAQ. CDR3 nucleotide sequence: TGTGCCAGCAGCTTAGTACCGGTACTAGCAACAGATACGCAGTATTTT. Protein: CASSLVPVLATDTQYF.

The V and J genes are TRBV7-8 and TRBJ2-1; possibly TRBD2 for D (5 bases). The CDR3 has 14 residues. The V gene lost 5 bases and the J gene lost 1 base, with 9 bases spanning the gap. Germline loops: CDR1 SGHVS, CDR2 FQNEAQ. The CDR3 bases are TGTGCCAGCAGCCCCGGGGAGTCCTACAATGAGCAGTTCTTC. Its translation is CASSPGESYNEQFF.

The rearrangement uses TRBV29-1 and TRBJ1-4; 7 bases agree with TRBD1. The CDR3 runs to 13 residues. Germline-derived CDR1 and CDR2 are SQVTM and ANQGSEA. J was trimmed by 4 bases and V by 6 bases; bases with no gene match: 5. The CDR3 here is CSVQTGLNEKLFF. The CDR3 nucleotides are TGCAGCGTCCAGACAGGGCTTAATGAAAAACTGTTTTTT. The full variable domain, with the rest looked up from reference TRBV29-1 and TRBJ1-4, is SAVISQKPSRDICQRGTSLTIQCQVDSQVTMMFWYRQQPGQSLTLIATANQGSEATYESGFVIDKFPISRPNLTFSTLTVSNMSPEDSSIYLCSVQTGLNEKLFFGSGTQLSVL.

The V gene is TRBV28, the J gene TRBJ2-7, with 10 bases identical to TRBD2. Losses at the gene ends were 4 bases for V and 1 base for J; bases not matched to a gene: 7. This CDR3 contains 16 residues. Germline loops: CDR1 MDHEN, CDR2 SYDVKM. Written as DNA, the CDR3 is TGTGCCAGCAGTTCCGACAGCGGGAGGGAGTCCTACGAGCAGTACTTC. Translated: CASSSDSGRESYEQYF.

The CDR3 loop is CASSVVSGDTQYF. The CDR3 DNA follows: TGTGCCAGCAGCGTAGTGTCAGGGGATACGCAGTATTTT. The V gene is TRBV9, the J gene TRBJ2-3; D is possibly TRBD1 (5 bases). This CDR3 has 13 amino acids. CDR1 and CDR2 (germline): SGDLS, YYNGEE. Trimming pared 0 bases from V and 6 bases from J, leaving 8 bases between.

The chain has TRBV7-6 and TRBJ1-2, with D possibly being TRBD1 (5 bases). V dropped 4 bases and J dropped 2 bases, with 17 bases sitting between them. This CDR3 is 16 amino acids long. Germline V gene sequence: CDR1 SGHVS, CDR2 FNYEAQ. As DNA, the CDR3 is TGTGCCAGCAGCTCCCTCGGTACGGGGGAGAACTATGGCTACACCTTC. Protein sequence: CASSSLGTGENYGYTF.

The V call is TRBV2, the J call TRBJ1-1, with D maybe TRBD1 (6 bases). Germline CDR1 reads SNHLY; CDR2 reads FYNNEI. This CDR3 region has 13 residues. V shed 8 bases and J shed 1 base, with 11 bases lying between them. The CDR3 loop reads CASVTGTNTEAFF. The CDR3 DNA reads TGTGCCAGCGTAACAGGGACGAACACTGAAGCTTTCTTT.

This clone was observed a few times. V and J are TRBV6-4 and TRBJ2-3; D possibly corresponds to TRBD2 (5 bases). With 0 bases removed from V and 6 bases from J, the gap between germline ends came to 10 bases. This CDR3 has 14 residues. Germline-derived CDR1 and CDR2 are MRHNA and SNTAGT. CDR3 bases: TGTGCCAGCAGTGACTCAGAGGGAGCTGATACGCAGTATTTT. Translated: CASSDSEGADTQYF.

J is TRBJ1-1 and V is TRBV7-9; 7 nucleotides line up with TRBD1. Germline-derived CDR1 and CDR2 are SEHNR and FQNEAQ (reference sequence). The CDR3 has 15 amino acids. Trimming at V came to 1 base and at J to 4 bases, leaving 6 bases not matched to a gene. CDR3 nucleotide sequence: TGTGCCAGCAGCTTAGAGCAGGGGGTCTTCACTGAAGCTTTCTTT. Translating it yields CASSLEQGVFTEAFF.

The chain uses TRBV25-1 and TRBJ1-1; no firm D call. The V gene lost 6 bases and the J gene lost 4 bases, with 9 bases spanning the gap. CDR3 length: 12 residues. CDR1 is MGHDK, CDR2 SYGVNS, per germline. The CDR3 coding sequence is TGTGCCAGCAGGGCGGGGTTCACTGAAGCTTTCTTT. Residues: CASRAGFTEAFF.

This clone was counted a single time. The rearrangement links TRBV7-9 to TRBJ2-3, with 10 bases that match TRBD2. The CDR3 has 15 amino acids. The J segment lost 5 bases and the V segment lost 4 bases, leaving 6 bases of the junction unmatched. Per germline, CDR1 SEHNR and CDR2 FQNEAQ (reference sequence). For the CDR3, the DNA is TGTGCCAGCAGCTCAAGCGGGGGGGCTGAAGATACGCAGTATTTT. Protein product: CASSSSGGAEDTQYF.

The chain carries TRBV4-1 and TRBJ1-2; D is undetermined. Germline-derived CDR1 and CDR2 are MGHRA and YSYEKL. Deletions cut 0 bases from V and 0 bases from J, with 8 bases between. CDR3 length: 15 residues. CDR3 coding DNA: TGCGCCAGCAGCCAAGAATCGTTAGCTAACTATGGCTACACCTTC. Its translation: CASSQESLANYGYTF.

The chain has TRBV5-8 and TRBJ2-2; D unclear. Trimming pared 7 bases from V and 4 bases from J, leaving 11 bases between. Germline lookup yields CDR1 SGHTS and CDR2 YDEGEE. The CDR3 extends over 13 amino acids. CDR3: CASAPYSTGELFF. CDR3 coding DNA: TGTGCCAGCGCCCCCTACTCCACCGGGGAGCTGTTTTTT.

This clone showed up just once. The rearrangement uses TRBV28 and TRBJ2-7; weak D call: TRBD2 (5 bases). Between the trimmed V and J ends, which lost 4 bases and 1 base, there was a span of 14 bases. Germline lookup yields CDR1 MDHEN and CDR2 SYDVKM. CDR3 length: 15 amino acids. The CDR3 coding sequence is TGTGCCAGCAGTTCCCCAGACTACACTTCCTACGAGCAGTACTTC. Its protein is CASSSPDYTSYEQYF.

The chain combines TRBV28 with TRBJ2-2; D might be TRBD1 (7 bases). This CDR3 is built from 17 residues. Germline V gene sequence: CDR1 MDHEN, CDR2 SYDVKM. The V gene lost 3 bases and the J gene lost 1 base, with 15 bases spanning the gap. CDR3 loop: CASSLLAGQMNTGELFF. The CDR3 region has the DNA TGTGCCAGCAGTTTGTTGGCGGGACAGATGAACACCGGGGAGCTGTTTTTT.

The CDR3 DNA follows: TGTGCCAGCAGCTTATCGATTGGACTCCATCGACCCTACGAGCAGTACTTC. It is translated as CASSLSIGLHRPYEQYF. This chain joins TRBV7-6 and TRBJ2-7; possible D gene TRBD2, 5 bases. CDR1 SGHVS and CDR2 FNYEAQ come from the germline V gene. The V and J ends lost 2 bases and 2 bases respectively, with 19 bases between them. The CDR3 consists of 17 residues.

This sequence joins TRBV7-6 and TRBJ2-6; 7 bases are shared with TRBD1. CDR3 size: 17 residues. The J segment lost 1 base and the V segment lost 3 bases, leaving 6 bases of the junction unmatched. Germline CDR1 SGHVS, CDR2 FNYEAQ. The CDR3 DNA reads TGTGCCAGCAGCTTGACAGGGTTTTCTTCTGGGGCCAACGTCCTGACTTTC. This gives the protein CASSLTGFSSGANVLTF.

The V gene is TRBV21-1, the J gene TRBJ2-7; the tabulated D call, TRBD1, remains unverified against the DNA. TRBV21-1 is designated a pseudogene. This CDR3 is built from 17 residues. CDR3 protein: CASSYRGTPRRTYEQYF. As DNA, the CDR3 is TGTGCCAGCAGCTACCGAGGGACACCTCGACGAACCTACGAGCAGTACTTC.